The present T cell receptor beta chain was sequenced within a study of blood T cell repertoires in COVID-19. Whole-study context: The United States, Italy and Spain provided the acute and convalescent COVID-19 samples.

Original processing notes: Estimates of nucleated cell counts were drawn from the amplification of reference gene primers. The table came from immunoSEQ multiplex PCR; TCRdb's copy has only in-frame clones and leaves some out. That table is the source of V, J and clone size, and D and trimming were worked out from the DNA. The sample records over 200,000 clones, 88% being singletons. Germline CDR1 reads MDHEN; CDR2 reads SYDVKM. CDR3 size: 19 residues. V dropped 6 bases and J dropped 8 bases, with 29 bases sitting between them. The TCR sequence derives from a woman aged 55 to 70 with acute or convalescent COVID-19. The sample was peripheral blood. The V call is TRBV28, the J call TRBJ1-6, with no clear D. This chain's CDR3 is CASSLGPVQLSSVDSPLHF. The CDR3 DNA sequence: TGTGCCAGCAGCCTCGGCCCCGTCCAACTAAGTTCCGTTGATTCACCCCTCCACTTT.